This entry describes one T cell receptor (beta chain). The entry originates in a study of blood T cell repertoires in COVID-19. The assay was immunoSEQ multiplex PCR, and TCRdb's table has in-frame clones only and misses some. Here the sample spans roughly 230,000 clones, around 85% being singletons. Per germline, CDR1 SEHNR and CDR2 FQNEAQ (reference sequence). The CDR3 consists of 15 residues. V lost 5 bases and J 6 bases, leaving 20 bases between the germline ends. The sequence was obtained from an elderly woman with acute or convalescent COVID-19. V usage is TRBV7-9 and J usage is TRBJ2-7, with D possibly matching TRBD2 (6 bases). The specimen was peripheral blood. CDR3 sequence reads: CASSLAGTLKTEQYF. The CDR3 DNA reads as TGTGCCAGCAGCCTGGCGGGGACCTTAAAGACCGAGCAGTACTTC.